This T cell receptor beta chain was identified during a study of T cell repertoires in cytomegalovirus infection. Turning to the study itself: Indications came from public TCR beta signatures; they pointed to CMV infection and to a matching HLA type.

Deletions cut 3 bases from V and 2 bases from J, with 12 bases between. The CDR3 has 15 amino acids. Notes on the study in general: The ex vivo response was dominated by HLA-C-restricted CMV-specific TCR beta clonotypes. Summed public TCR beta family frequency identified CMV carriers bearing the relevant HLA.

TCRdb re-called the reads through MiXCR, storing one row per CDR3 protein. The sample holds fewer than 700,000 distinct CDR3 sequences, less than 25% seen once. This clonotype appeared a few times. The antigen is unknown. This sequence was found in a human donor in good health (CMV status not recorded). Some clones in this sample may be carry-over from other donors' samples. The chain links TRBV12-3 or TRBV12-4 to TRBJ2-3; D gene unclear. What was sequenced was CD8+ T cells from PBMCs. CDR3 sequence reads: CASSFPVVLTDTQYF. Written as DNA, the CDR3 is TGTGCCAGCAGTTTCCCAGTCGTCCTCACAGATACGCAGTATTTT.